These T cell receptor beta chains were read from a single sample in a study of blood T cell repertoires in COVID-19. Method: immunoSEQ multiplex PCR; TCRdb's copy keeps in-frame clones and lacks some. The sample lists about 220,000 clones; about three quarters were seen once. The sample taken for sequencing was peripheral blood. The source of these receptors is a woman aged 70-85 years with acute or convalescent COVID-19. Each CDR3 is given with its conserved first and last residue. A D gene is named only where the DNA matches it firmly. Size tells how often a clone was seen (once, few, many) or the class of an expanded clone, and some rows leave it out.

V,size,D,J,CDR3,DNA
TRBV6-6,-,TRBD1,TRBJ1-2,CASSSDRVVGYTF,TGTGCCAGCAGTTCCGACAGGGTAGTTGGCTACACCTTC
TRBV19,few,TRBD2,TRBJ2-1,CASSISSGASIYNEQFF,TGTGCCAGTAGTATCTCAAGCGGGGCCTCCATCTACAATGAGCAGTTCTTC
TRBV18,-,-,TRBJ2-3,CASSPPGGSTDTQYF,TGTGCCAGCTCACCACCAGGCGGGAGCACAGATACGCAGTATTTT
TRBV24-1,once,TRBD1,TRBJ2-5,CATSEDRGVFVGTQYF,TGTGCCACCAGTGAAGACAGGGGAGTTTTTGTGGGGACCCAGTACTTC
TRBV5-1,-,TRBD2,TRBJ2-3,CASSFGLVETDTQYF,TGCGCCAGCAGCTTTGGACTAGTCGAGACAGATACGCAGTATTTT
TRBV2,-,TRBD1,TRBJ1-6,CARSIGTANSPLHF,TGTGCCAGAAGTATCGGGACAGCTAATTCACCCCTCCACTTT
TRBV5-1,-,TRBD1,TRBJ2-2,CATGQGRNTGELFF,TGCGCCACCGGACAGGGTAGGAACACCGGGGAGCTGTTTTTT
TRBV7-2,-,TRBD1,TRBJ2-3,CASSLVGTGEGDTQYF,TGTGCCAGCAGCTTAGTAGGGACAGGGGAGGGAGATACGCAGTATTTT
TRBV6-5,-,-,TRBJ2-5,CASSRGVWETQYF,TGTGCCAGCAGCAGAGGTGTGTGGGAGACCCAGTACTTC
TRBV3-1/TRBV3-2,once,TRBD1,TRBJ2-3,CASSQQTGGHTDTQYF,TGTGCCAGCAGCCAACAGACAGGGGGCCACACAGATACGCAGTATTTT
TRBV5-1,-,-,TRBJ2-5,CASSLGQYQETQYF,TGCGCCAGCAGCTTGGGCCAGTATCAAGAGACCCAGTACTTC
TRBV30,-,-,TRBJ2-3,CAWSVLPYTDTQYF,TGTGCCTGGAGTGTACTGCCGTACACAGATACGCAGTATTTT
TRBV2,-,-,TRBJ1-5,CASSVKAPPPYQPQHF,TGTGCCAGCAGTGTCAAAGCGCCCCCTCCTTATCAGCCCCAGCATTTT
TRBV5-6,-,-,TRBJ1-2,CASSPRVGYGYTF,TGTGCCAGCAGCCCAAGAGTCGGCTATGGCTACACCTTC
TRBV5-6,-,-,TRBJ2-2,CASSLIRGKAGELFF,TGTGCCAGCAGCTTAATCCGCGGGAAGGCCGGGGAGCTGTTTTTT
TRBV2,-,TRBD1,TRBJ2-3,CASIGTARESDTQYF,TGTGCCAGCATTGGGACAGCAAGGGAGTCAGATACGCAGTATTTT
TRBV3-1/TRBV3-2,-,-,TRBJ2-4,CASSQAGGAKNIQYF,TGTGCCAGCAGCCAAGCCGGGGGAGCCAAAAACATTCAGTACTTC
TRBV6-1,-,-,TRBJ1-5,CASSDGAAQHF,TGTGCCAGCAGTGATGGGGCAGCCCAGCATTTT
TRBV7-9,-,-,TRBJ1-6,CASSLNRGVNSPLHF,TGTGCCAGCAGCTTAAACCGGGGAGTAAACTCACCCCTCCACTTT
TRBV10-3,-,-,TRBJ2-1,CATGVGIGFNEQFF,TGTGCCACCGGAGTAGGCATTGGCTTCAATGAGCAGTTCTTC
TRBV12-3/TRBV12-4,-,-,TRBJ2-5,CASSSNVQETQYF,TGTGCCAGCAGTTCTAACGTTCAAGAGACCCAGTACTTC
TRBV5-8,few,TRBD1,TRBJ1-2,CASSLPTGGADYGYTF,TGTGCCAGCAGCTTGCCCACAGGGGGCGCGGACTATGGCTACACCTTC
TRBV7-8,-,-,TRBJ2-7,CASSPTAYYEQYF,TGTGCCAGCAGCCCGACAGCTTACTACGAGCAGTACTTC
TRBV14,-,-,TRBJ2-5,CASSQVGSASPRETQYF,TGTGCCAGCAGCCAAGTGGGGAGCGCCTCTCCCCGGGAGACCCAGTACTTC
TRBV9,-,-,TRBJ2-3,CASSVAGKPQYF,TGTGCCAGCAGCGTAGCAGGGAAGCCGCAGTATTTT
TRBV11-3,-,TRBD1,TRBJ2-2,CASSTHRDRDGGELFF,TGTGCCAGCAGCACACACCGGGACAGAGACGGCGGGGAGCTGTTTTTT
TRBV18,-,-,TRBJ2-5,CASSPDRETQYF,TGTGCCAGCTCACCCGACAGAGAGACCCAGTACTTC
TRBV3-1/TRBV3-2,few,-,TRBJ1-2,CASSQRAAAAITF,TGTGCCAGCAGCCAACGCGCGGCGGCCGCCATCACCTTC
TRBV24-1,-,-,TRBJ2-1,CAIQDSFNEQFF,TGTGCCATCCAGGACAGCTTCAATGAGCAGTTCTTC
TRBV6-2/TRBV6-3,-,TRBD2,TRBJ2-7,CASSYPQLAGRTYEQYF,TGTGCCAGCAGTTACCCCCAACTAGCGGGGAGAACCTACGAGCAGTACTTC
TRBV19,-,-,TRBJ1-6,CASSIVGQGPSPLHF,TGTGCCAGTAGTATAGTAGGGCAGGGCCCTTCACCCCTCCACTTT
TRBV5-6,-,-,TRBJ2-2,CASSPLEANTGELFF,TGTGCCAGCAGCCCCCTTGAGGCTAACACCGGGGAGCTGTTTTTT
TRBV6-6,-,-,TRBJ1-5,CASTYPRTRTEYSNQPQHF,TGTGCCAGCACCTACCCCCGAACAAGGACAGAATATAGCAATCAGCCCCAGCATTTT
TRBV7-3,-,TRBD1,TRBJ2-3,CASSSGQGGGTDTQYF,TGTGCCAGCAGCTCGGGACAGGGAGGTGGCACAGATACGCAGTATTTT
TRBV5-1,few,-,TRBJ2-6,CASNGPTSAGANVLTF,TGCGCCAGCAATGGGCCCACAAGTGCTGGGGCCAACGTCCTGACTTTC
TRBV19,-,TRBD2,TRBJ2-5,CASSSLAGAETQYF,TGTGCCAGTTCTTCTTTAGCGGGGGCAGAGACCCAGTACTTC
TRBV11-2,-,-,TRBJ1-5,CASSLRSNQPQHF,TGTGCCAGCAGCTTACGGAGCAATCAGCCCCAGCATTTT
TRBV6-2/TRBV6-3,-,-,TRBJ2-2,CASSYAGRGAGELFF,TGTGCCAGCAGTTACGCAGGACGCGGGGCCGGGGAGCTGTTTTTT
TRBV19,-,-,TRBJ1-4,CASSPQRDEKLFF,TGTGCCAGTAGTCCCCAGAGGGATGAAAAACTGTTTTTT
TRBV2,-,TRBD2,TRBJ2-1,CASRPLAGGNEQFF,TGTGCCAGCAGGCCCCTAGCGGGGGGAAATGAGCAGTTCTTC
TRBV19,-,TRBD2,TRBJ2-3,CASSINPTSGGTDTQYF,TGTGCCAGTAGTATTAACCCGACTAGCGGGGGGACAGATACGCAGTATTTT
TRBV7-3,-,TRBD1,TRBJ2-3,CASSALSGTGVQYF,TGTGCCAGCAGCGCCCTATCAGGGACAGGGGTGCAGTATTTT
TRBV6-6,-,-,TRBJ1-2,CASSYEGVYGYTF,TGTGCCAGCAGTTACGAGGGAGTCTATGGCTACACCTTC
TRBV3-1/TRBV3-2,-,-,TRBJ2-2,CASRQGGQGTGELFF,TGTGCCAGCAGGCAAGGAGGACAAGGCACCGGGGAGCTGTTTTTT
TRBV7-9,-,-,TRBJ2-3,CASSLGATDTQYF,TGTGCCAGCAGCTTGGGGGCCACAGATACGCAGTATTTT
TRBV19,-,TRBD2,TRBJ2-1,CASSDSGVYNEQFF,TGTGCCAGTTCAGATAGCGGGGTATACAATGAGCAGTTCTTC
TRBV16,few,-,TRBJ1-2,CASSLQATYGYTF,TGTGCCAGCAGCCTCCAGGCAACCTATGGCTACACCTTC
TRBV5-1,-,TRBD1,TRBJ1-4,CASSYGQVSTNEKLFF,TGCGCCAGCAGCTACGGACAGGTGTCGACTAATGAAAAACTGTTTTTT
TRBV9,once,TRBD1,TRBJ1-3,CASSVGQGSGNTIYF,TGTGCCAGCAGCGTAGGACAGGGTTCTGGAAACACCATATATTTT
TRBV4-3,-,TRBD2,TRBJ2-1,CASSQGLAAIYNEQFF,TGCGCCAGCAGCCAAGGGCTAGCGGCGATTTACAATGAGCAGTTCTTC
TRBV4-1,many,TRBD1,TRBJ1-2,CASSQVGTAVTFYGYTF,TGCGCCAGCAGCCAAGTGGGGACAGCCGTTACCTTCTATGGCTACACCTTC